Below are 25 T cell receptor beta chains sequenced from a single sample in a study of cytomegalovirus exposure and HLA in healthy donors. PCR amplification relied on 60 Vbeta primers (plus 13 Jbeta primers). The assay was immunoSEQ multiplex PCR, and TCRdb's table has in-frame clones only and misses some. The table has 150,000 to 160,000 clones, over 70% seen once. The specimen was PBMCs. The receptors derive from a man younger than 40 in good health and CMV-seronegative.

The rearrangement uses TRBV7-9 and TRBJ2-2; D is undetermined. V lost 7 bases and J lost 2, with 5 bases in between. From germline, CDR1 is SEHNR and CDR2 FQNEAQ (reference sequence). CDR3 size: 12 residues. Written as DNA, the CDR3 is TGTGCCAGCACCACTAACACCGGGGAGCTGTTTTTT. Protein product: CASTTNTGELFF.

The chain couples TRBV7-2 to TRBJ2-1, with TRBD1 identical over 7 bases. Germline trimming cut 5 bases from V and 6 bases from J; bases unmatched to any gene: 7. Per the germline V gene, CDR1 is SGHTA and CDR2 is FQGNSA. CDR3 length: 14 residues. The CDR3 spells CASSLRDSVNEQFF. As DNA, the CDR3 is TGTGCCAGCAGCCTCCGGGACAGTGTCAATGAGCAGTTCTTC.

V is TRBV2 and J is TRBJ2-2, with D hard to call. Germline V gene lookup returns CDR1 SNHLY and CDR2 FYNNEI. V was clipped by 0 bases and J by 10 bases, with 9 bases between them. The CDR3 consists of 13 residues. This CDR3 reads CASSEASFPELFF. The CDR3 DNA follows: TGTGCCAGCAGTGAAGCGTCGTTCCCGGAGCTGTTTTTT.

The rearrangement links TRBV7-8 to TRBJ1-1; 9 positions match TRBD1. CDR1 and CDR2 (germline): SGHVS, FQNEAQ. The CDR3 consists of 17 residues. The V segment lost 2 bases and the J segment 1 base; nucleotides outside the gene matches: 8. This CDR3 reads CASSLSEGQGTNTEAFF. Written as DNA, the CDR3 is TGTGCCAGCAGCTTATCGGAAGGACAGGGGACGAACACTGAAGCTTTCTTT.

The CDR3 sequence: CASTNRPGANTGELFF. CDR3 sequence (DNA): TGTGCCAGCACTAACCGCCCAGGGGCTAACACCGGGGAGCTGTTTTTT. This rearrangement joins TRBV5-4 to TRBJ2-2, with TRBD1 as a possible D gene (6 bases). Germline CDR1 SGHNT, CDR2 YYREEE (reference sequence). With 6 bases removed from V and 2 bases from J, the gap between germline ends came to 17 bases. CDR3 length: 16 residues.

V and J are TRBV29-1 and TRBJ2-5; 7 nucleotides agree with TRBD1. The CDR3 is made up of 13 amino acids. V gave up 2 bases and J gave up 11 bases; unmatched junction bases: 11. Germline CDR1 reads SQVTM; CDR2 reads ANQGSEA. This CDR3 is CSVEILQGNPQYF. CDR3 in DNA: TGCAGCGTTGAAATCTTACAGGGGAATCCGCAGTACTTC.

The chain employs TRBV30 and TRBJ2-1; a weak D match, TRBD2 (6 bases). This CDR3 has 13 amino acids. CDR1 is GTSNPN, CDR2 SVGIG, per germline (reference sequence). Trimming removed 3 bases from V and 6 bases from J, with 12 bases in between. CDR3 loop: CAWSRGSPNEQFF. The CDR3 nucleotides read TGTGCCTGGAGCCGGGGGTCCCCCAATGAGCAGTTCTTC.

Here the CDR3 DNA reads TGTGCCAGCAGTCGGGACAGGGGCTCAGGGTACGAAAAACTGTTTTTT. Amino acid sequence: CASSRDRGSGYEKLFF. The chain links TRBV7-9 to TRBJ1-4, with 10 bases that match TRBD1. The CDR3 length is 16 residues. Losses at the gene ends were 6 bases for V and 8 bases for J; bases not matched to a gene: 12. The germline CDR1 and CDR2 sequences are SEHNR and FQNEAQ (reference sequence).

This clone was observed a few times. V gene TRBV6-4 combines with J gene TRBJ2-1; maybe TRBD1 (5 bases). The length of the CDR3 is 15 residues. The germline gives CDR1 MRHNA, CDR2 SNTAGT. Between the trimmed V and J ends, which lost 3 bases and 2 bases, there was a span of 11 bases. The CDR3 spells CASSEGEGTYNEQFF. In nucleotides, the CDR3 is TGTGCCAGCAGTGAAGGGGAAGGGACCTACAATGAGCAGTTCTTC.

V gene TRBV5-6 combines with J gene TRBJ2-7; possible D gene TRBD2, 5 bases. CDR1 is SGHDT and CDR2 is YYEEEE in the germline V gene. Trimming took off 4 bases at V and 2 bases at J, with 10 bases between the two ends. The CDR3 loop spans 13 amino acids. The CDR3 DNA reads TGTGCCAGCAGCCCCACCGGGGCCTACGAGCAGTACTTC. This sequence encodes CASSPTGAYEQYF.

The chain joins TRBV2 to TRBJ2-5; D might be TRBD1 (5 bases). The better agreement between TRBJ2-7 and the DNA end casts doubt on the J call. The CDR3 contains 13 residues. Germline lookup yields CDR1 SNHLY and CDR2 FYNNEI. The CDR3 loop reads CASSDTGDVEQYF. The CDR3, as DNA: TGTGCCAGCAGTGATACAGGCGACGTCGAGCAGTACTTC.

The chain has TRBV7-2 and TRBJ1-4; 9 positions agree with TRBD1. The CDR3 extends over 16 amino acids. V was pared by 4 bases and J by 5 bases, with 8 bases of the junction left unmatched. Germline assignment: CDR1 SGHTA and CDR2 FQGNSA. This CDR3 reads CASSSGPTGGNEKLFF. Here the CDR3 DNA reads TGTGCCAGCAGCTCCGGACCGACAGGGGGAAATGAAAAACTGTTTTTT. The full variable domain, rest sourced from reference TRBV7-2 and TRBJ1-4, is GAGVSQSPSNKVTEKGKDVELRCDPISGHTALYWYRQSLGQGLEFLIYFQGNSAPDKSGLPSDRFSAERTGGSVSTLTIQRTQQEDSAVYLCASSSGPTGGNEKLFFGSGTQLSVL.

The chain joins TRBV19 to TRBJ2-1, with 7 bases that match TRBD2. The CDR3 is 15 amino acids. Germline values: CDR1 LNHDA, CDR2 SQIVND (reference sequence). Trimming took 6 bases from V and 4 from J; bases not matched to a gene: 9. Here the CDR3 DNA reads TGTGCCAGTAGCCCATGGGGGGGAGAGTACAATGAGCAGTTCTTC. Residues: CASSPWGGEYNEQFF. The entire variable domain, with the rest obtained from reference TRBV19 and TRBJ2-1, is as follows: DGGITQSPKYLFRKEGQNVTLSCEQNLNHDAMYWYRQDPGQGLRLIYYSQIVNDFQKGDIAEGYSVSREKKESFPLTVTSAQKNPTAFYLCASSPWGGEYNEQFFGPGTRLTVL.

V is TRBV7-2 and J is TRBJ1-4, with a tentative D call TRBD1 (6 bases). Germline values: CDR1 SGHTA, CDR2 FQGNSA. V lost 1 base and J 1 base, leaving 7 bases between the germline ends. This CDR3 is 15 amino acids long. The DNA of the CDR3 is TGTGCCAGCAGCTTAGGGGGACAAACTAATGAAAAACTGTTTTTT. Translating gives CASSLGGQTNEKLFF.

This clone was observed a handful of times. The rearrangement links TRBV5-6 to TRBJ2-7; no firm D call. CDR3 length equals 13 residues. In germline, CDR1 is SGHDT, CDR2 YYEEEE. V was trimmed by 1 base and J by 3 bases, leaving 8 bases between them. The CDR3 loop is CASSLSEDYEQYF. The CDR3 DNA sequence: TGTGCCAGCAGCTTGAGCGAGGACTACGAGCAGTACTTC.

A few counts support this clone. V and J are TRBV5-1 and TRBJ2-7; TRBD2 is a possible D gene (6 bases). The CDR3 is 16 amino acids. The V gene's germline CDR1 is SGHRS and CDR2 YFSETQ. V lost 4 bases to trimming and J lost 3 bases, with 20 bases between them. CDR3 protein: CASSPRQRDSLYEQYF. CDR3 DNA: TGCGCCAGCAGCCCCCGGCAGAGGGACTCCCTCTACGAGCAGTACTTC.

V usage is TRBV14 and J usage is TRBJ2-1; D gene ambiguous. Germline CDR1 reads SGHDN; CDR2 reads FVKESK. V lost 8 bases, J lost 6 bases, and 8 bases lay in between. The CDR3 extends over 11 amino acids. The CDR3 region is CASGRSNEQFF. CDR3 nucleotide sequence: TGTGCCAGCGGTCGGAGCAATGAGCAGTTCTTC.

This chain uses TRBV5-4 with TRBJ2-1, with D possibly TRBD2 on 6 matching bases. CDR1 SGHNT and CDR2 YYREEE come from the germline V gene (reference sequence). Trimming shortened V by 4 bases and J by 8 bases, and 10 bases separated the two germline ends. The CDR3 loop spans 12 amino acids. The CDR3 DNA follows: TGTGCCAGCAGCCAGCCGGGGGATGAGCAGTTCTTC. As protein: CASSQPGDEQFF.

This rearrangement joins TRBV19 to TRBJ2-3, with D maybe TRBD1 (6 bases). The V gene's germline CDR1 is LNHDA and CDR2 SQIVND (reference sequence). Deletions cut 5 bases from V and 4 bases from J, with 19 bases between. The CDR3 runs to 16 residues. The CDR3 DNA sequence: TGTGCCAGTAGTTCCCTAGGGGGTCTTGGCGCAGATACGCAGTATTTT. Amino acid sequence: CASSSLGGLGADTQYF.

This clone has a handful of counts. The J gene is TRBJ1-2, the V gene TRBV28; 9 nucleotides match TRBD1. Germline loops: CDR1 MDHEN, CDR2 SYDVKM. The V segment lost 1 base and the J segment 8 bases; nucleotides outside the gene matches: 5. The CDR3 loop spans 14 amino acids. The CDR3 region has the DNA TGTGCCAGCAGTTTATCGGACAGGGGCTACGGCTACACCTTC. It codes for CASSLSDRGYGYTF.

CDR3 amino acids: CASSLLAGFYTDTQYF. DNA for the CDR3: TGTGCCAGCAGCCTTCTAGCGGGGTTTTACACAGATACGCAGTATTTT. The chain has TRBV25-1 and TRBJ2-3; 9 bases line up with TRBD2. Germline CDR1 MGHDK, CDR2 SYGVNS. V lost 6 bases, J lost 2 bases, and 9 bases stayed unmatched. The length of the CDR3 is 16 residues.

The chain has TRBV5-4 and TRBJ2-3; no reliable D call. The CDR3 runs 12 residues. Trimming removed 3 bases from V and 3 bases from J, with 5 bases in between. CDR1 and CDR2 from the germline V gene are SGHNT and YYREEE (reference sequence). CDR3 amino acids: CASSSRTDTQYF. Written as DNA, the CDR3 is TGTGCCAGCAGCTCCCGGACAGATACGCAGTATTTT.

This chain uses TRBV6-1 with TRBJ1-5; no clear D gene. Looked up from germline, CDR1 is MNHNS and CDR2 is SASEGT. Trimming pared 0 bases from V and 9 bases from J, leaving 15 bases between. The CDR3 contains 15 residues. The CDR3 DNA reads TGTGCCAGCAGTGAAGCGCGGGTTCCGCTAGCGCCCCAGCATTTT. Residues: CASSEARVPLAPQHF.

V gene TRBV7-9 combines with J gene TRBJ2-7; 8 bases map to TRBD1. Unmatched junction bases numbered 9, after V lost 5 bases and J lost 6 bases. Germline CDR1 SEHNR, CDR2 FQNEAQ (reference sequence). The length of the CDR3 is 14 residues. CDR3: CASSPAGQGGEQYF. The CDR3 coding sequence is TGTGCCAGCAGCCCCGCTGGACAGGGTGGCGAGCAGTACTTC.

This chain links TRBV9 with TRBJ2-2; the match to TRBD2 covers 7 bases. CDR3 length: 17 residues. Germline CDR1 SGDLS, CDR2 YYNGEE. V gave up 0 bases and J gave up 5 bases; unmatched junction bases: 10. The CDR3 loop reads CASSVATTGLNTGELFF. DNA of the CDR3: TGTGCCAGCAGCGTAGCAACTACGGGACTAAATACCGGGGAGCTGTTTTTT.